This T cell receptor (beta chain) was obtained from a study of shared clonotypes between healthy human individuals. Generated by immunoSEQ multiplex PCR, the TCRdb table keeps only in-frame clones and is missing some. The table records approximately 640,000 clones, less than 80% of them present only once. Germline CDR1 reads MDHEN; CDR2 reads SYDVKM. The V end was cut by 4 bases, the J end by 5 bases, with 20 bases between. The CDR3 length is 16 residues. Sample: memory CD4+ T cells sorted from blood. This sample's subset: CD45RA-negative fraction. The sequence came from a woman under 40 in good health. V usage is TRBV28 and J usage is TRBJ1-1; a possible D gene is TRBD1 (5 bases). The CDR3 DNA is TGTGCCAGCAGTTACGTTTCGGCCAGGGTAGAAACTGAAGCTTTCTTT. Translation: CASSYVSARVETEAFF.